The table lists the clone carrying this TCR beta chain with many counts. The data were taken from a study of T cells in Graves' hyperthyroidism and ophthalmopathy. Study in general: Peripheral blood was secured at the point of initial diagnosis, before any treatment.

Germline V CDR1 and CDR2: MDHEN, SYDVKM. With V trimmed by 7 bases and J by 2 bases, 10 bases remained unmatched. The length of the CDR3 is 16 residues. Exclusion followed for patients with uncontrolled infection, other autoimmune disease, pregnancy or lactation. What was amplified from RNA transcripts were TCR beta CDR3 regions. First-round RT-PCR targeting the TCR CDR3 was performed with the HTBI primer set. TCRdb reprocessed the multiplex PCR reads via MiXCR and lists one record per CDR3 protein. The table includes 700,000 or so distinct CDR3 sequences, 13% to 15% detected once. The source is a woman in her forties or fifties with Graves' ophthalmopathy. The V gene is TRBV28, the J gene TRBJ2-7; 11 bases map to TRBD2. The sample was blood. Here the CDR3 DNA reads TGTGCCAGCAACCGATTCGGGACTAGCGGTACCTACGAGCAGTACTTC. Translated, it gives CASNRFGTSGTYEQYF.